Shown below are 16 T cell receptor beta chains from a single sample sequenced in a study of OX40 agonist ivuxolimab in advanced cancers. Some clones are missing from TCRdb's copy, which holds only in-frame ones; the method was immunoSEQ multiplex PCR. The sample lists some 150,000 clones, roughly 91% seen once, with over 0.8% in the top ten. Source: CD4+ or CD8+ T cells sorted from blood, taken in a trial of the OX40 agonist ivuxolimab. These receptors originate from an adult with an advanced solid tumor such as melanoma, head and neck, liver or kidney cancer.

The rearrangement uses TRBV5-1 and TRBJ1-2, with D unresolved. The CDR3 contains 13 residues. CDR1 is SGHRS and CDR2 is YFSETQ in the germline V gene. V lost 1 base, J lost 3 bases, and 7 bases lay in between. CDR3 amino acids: CASSLFTDYGYTF. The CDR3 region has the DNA TGCGCCAGCAGCTTGTTCACCGACTATGGCTACACCTTC.

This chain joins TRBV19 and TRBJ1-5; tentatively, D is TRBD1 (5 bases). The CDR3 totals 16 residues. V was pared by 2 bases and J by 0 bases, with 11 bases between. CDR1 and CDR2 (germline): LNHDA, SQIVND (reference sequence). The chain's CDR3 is CASSINRFYSNQPQHF. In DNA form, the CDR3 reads TGTGCCAGTAGTATAAACAGGTTTTATAGCAATCAGCCCCAGCATTTT.

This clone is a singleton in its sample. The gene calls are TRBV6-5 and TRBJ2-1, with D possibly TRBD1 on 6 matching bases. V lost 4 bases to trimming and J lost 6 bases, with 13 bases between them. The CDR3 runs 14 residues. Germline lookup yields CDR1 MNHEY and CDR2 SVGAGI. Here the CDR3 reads CASSSTGPPNEQFF. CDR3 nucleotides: TGTGCCAGCAGTTCAACAGGGCCACCCAATGAGCAGTTCTTC.

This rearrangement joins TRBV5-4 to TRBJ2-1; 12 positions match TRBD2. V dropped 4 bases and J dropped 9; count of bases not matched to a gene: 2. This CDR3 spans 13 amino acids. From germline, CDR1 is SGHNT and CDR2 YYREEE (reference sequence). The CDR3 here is CASSPTSGSEQFF. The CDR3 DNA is TGTGCCAGCAGCCCGACTAGCGGGAGTGAGCAGTTCTTC.

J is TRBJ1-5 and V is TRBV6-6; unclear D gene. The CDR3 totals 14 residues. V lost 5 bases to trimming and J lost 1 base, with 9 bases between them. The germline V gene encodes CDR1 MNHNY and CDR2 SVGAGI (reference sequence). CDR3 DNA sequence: TGTGCCAGCAGTAAAACTACGAGCAATCAGCCCCAGCATTTT. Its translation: CASSKTTSNQPQHF.

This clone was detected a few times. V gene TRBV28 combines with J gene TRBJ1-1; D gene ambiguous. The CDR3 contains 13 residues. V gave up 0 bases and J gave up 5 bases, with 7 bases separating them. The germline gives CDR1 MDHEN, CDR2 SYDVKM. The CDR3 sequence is CASSLWAETEAFF. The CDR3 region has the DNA TGTGCCAGCAGTTTATGGGCAGAGACTGAAGCTTTCTTT.

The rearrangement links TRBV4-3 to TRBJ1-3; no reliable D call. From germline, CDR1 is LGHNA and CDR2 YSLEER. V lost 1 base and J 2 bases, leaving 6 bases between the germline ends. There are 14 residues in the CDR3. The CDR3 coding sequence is TGCGCCAGCAGCCAAGTGCCCGCTGGAAACACCATATATTTT. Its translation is CASSQVPAGNTIYF.

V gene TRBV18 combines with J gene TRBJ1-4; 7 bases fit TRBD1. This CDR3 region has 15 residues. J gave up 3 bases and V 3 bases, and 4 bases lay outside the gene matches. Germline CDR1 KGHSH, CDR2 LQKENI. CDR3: CASSPNRGANEKLFF. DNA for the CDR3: TGTGCCAGCTCACCTAACAGGGGTGCTAATGAAAAACTGTTTTTT.

CDR3 sequence (DNA): TGTGCCAGCAGTGATCGCGGGGGGGAGAAAGATACGCAGTATTTT. Translation: CASSDRGGEKDTQYF. V usage is TRBV6-4 and J usage is TRBJ2-3, with TRBD2 matching 9 bases. The CDR3 covers 15 residues. Germline CDR1 and CDR2: MRHNA and SNTAGT. The V segment lost 3 bases and the J segment 5 bases; nucleotides outside the gene matches: 6.

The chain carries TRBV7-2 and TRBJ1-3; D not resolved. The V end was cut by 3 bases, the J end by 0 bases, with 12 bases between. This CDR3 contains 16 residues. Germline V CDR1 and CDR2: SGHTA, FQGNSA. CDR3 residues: CASSFTRLPSGNTIYF. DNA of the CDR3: TGTGCCAGCAGCTTCACGAGACTGCCCTCTGGAAACACCATATATTTT.

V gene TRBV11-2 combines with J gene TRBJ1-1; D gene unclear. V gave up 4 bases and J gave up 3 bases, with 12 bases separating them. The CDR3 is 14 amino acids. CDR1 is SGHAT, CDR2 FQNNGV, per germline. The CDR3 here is CASSSRTDYTEAFF. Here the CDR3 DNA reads TGTGCCAGCAGCTCTCGGACCGATTACACTGAAGCTTTCTTT. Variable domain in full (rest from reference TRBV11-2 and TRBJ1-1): EAGVAQSPRYKIIEKRQSVAFWCNPISGHATLYWYQQILGQGPKLLIQFQNNGVVDDSQLPKDRFSAERLKGVDSTLKIQPAKLEDSAVYLCASSSRTDYTEAFFGQGTRLTVV.

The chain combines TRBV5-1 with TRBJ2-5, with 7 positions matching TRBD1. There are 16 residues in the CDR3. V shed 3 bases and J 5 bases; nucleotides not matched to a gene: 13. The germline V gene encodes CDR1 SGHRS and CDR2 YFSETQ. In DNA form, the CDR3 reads TGCGCCAGCAGCTCTCATCCCAGGGGGTCAAAGGAGACCCAGTACTTC. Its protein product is CASSSHPRGSKETQYF.

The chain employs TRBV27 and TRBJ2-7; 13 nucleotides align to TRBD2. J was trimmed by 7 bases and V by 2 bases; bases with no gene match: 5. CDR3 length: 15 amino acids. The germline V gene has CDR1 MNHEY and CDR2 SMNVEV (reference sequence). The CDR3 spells CASSLISGLAGEQYF. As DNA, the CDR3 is TGTGCCAGCAGTTTAATTTCGGGACTAGCGGGGGAGCAGTACTTC.

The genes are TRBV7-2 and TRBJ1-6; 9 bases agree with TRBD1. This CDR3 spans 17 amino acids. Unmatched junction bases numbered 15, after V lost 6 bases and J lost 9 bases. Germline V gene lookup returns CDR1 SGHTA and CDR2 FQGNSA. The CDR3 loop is CASRGTYRGRITSPLHF. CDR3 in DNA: TGTGCCAGCAGAGGGACATACAGGGGGCGTATAACTTCACCCCTCCACTTT.

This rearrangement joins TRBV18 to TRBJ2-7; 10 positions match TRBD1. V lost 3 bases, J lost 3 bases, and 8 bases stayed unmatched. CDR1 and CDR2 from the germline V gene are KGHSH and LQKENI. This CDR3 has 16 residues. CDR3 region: CASSPVSGQGSYEQYF. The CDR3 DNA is TGTGCCAGCTCACCCGTTTCGGGACAGGGGAGCTACGAGCAGTACTTC.

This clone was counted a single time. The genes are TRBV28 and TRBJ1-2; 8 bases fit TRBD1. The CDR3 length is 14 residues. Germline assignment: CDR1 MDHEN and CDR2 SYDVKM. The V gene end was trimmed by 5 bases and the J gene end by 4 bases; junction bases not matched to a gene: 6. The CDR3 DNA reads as TGTGCCAGCAGTCTGGACAGGGTACCCTATGGCTACACCTTC. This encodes CASSLDRVPYGYTF.